The rows below give T cell receptor beta chains drawn from one sample of a study of patients and donors after allogeneic stem cell transplantation. TCRdb passed the RT-PCR reads through MiXCR, listing each CDR3 protein once. The sample contains under 1,500 distinct CDR3 sequences, 30% to 45% of which appear only once. Source material: blood, either unsorted or a sorted T cell fraction (not recorded which). These receptors were collected from a human donor who was either an allogeneic HSCT recipient or a stem cell or donor lymphocyte infusion donor (not recorded which). It is not recorded whose cells these are; they may come from a transplant donor. The CDR3 runs from the conserved cysteine through the conserved F or W. D genes are given only for firm matches. Size is stated for part of the rows, as once, few or many counts, or as a class when the clone is expanded.

TRBV12-3/TRBV12-4	-	-	TRBJ1-2	TGTGCCAGCAGTTCCACCAGAGGAGGGACCTTC	CASSSTRGGTF
TRBV7-2	-	-	TRBJ1-6	TGTGCCAGCAGACAGGGTACAGAATCACCCCTCCACTTT	CASRQGTESPLHF
TRBV28	-	-	TRBJ2-1	TGTGCCAGCAGTGGGGATAGCGGTGAGCAGTTCTTC	CASSGDSGEQFF
TRBV20-1	-	-	TRBJ1-1	TGCAGTCTTACTAAGGGCGGTGGAGCTTTCTTT	CSLTKGGGAFF
TRBV7-2	-	-	TRBJ1-2	TGTGCCAGCAGCTTAAGGGCAGCTCAAGGAGGCTACACCTTC	CASSLRAAQGGYTF
TRBV4-2	TRBD2	-	TRBJ2-3	TGTGCCAGCAGCCAGACCCTAGCGGCCCGCACAGATACGCAGTATTTT	CASSQTLAARTDTQYF
TRBV30	TRBD2	-	TRBJ2-2	TGTGCCTGGAAGACTAGCGGGAGTTTCTTGGCCACCGGGGAGCTGTTTTTT	CAWKTSGSFLATGELFF
TRBV19	-	-	TRBJ1-5	TGTGCCAGTAGTGTCGGAGGGGATCAGCCCCAGCATTTT	CASSVGGDQPQHF
TRBV11-2	-	large	TRBJ1-2	TGTGCCAGCAGCTTAAAGGGTGTAGGGGGCTACACCTTC	CASSLKGVGGYTF
TRBV10-3	-	-	TRBJ2-2	TGTGCCATCAGCCAGACTGCGAACACCGGGGAGCTGTTTTTT	CAISQTANTGELFF
TRBV29-1	TRBD2	large	TRBJ2-1	TGCAGCGTACTTAGCGGGTGGCCCTACAATGAGCAGTTCTTC	CSVLSGWPYNEQFF
TRBV18	-	-	TRBJ2-7	TGTGCCAGCTCGGAGAGAGCAGGGTCGCAGTACTTC	CASSERAGSQYF
TRBV3-1	-	large	TRBJ1-2	TGTGCCAGCAGCCACAGGGAGGCACATGGCTACACCTTC	CASSHREAHGYTF
TRBV7-2	TRBD1	large	TRBJ1-1	TGTGCCAGCAGCTTACAGGGGGCGAGGACTGAAGCTTTCTTT	CASSLQGARTEAFF
TRBV20-1	TRBD1	large	TRBJ2-7	TGCAGTGCTAGGAGACAGGGCGACGAGCAGTACTTC	CSARRQGDEQYF
TRBV20-1	-	-	TRBJ2-3	TGCAGTGCTATCCCGGGGCGGGATCACCCCAATACGCAGTATTTT	CSAIPGRDHPNTQYF
TRBV2	TRBD1	hyperexpanded	TRBJ2-3	TGTGCCAGCAGGTCCGGGACAGGGGGTGCAGATACGCAGTATTTT	CASRSGTGGADTQYF
TRBV6-5	-	few	TRBJ2-3	TGTGCCAGCAGTTATGGCAGCGACGATACGCAGTATTTT	CASSYGSDDTQYF
TRBV7-9	-	large	TRBJ2-5	TGTGCCAGCAGCTCCCCAAATAGGGGCTTCGAGACCCAGTACTTC	CASSSPNRGFETQYF
TRBV10-1	TRBD1	few	TRBJ1-5	TGCGCCAGCAGTCCAACCGCTGGGACAGGGTTTTCGAGCAATCAGCCCCAGCATTTT	CASSPTAGTGFSSNQPQHF
TRBV30	-	-	TRBJ1-4	TGTGCCTGGAGTGTAGGTTCCGGAAAACTGTTTTTT	CAWSVGSGKLFF
TRBV30	-	-	TRBJ1-1	TGTGCCTGGAGTGTGGGATTGAACACTGAAGCTTTCTTT	CAWSVGLNTEAFF
TRBV12-2	-	few	TRBJ1-2	TGTGCAAGTCGCTTAAAGAGGGGCTATGGCTACACCTTC	CASRLKRGYGYTF